The 20 T cell receptor beta chains reported below all come from one sample, sequenced in a study of blood T cell repertoires in COVID-19. Generated by immunoSEQ multiplex PCR, the TCRdb table keeps only in-frame clones and is missing some. This table holds roughly 500,000 clones, 89% found once. The sample consisted of peripheral blood. These receptors all come from a man aged 18-30 years with COVID-19, enrolled during active disease.

In regard to this clone: The sample contains more than one DNA sequence encoding this CDR3. The chain couples TRBV19 to TRBJ1-5, with 12 bases matching TRBD1. Germline V gives CDR1 LNHDA, CDR2 SQIVND (reference sequence). Trimming at V came to 6 bases and at J to 4 bases, leaving 4 bases not matched to a gene. The CDR3 extends over 15 amino acids. The CDR3 sequence is CASSRDRGRNQPQHF. The CDR3 nucleotides read TGTGCCAGTAGCCGGGACAGGGGGCGTAATCAGCCCCAGCATTTT.

This clone was recorded once. The chain has TRBV29-1 and TRBJ2-3; D not certain. This CDR3 is built from 13 residues. The V end was cut by 4 bases, the J end by 2 bases, with 10 bases between. Germline-derived CDR1 and CDR2 are SQVTM and ANQGSEA. CDR3 sequence: CSVVVRYTDTQYF. The DNA for the CDR3 is TGCAGCGTTGTCGTCAGATACACAGATACGCAGTATTTT.

The chain has TRBV12-2 and TRBJ2-2; the table's D call of TRBD1 was not tested on the DNA. TRBV12-2 is an annotated pseudogene. The CDR3 contains 17 residues. The chain's CDR3 is CASRLATGVPNTGELFF. CDR3 nucleotide sequence: TGTGCAAGTCGCTTAGCCACAGGGGTTCCGAACACCGGGGAGCTGTTTTTT.

The J gene is TRBJ2-5, the V gene TRBV12-5, with D maybe TRBD1 (5 bases). This CDR3 has 15 amino acids. The germline V gene has CDR1 LGHNT and CDR2 FRNRAP. V was cut by 1 base and J by 1 base, with 10 bases left in between. As DNA, the CDR3 is TGTGCTAGTGGTTTGGGGGTGGACATCCAAGAGACCCAGTACTTC. Its protein is CASGLGVDIQETQYF.

V and J are TRBV14 and TRBJ1-4; D gene uncertain. CDR3 length: 8 amino acids. Germline V gene data show CDR1 as SGHDN and CDR2 as FVKESK. V lost 9 bases, J lost 10 bases, and 3 bases lay in between. The CDR3 nucleotides read TGTGCCAGGGCAAAACTGTTTTTT. This gives the protein CARAKLFF.

The V gene is TRBV28, the J gene TRBJ2-7; the D gene is possibly TRBD2 (5 bases). Deletions cut 3 bases from V and 3 bases from J, with 9 bases between. Germline values: CDR1 MDHEN, CDR2 SYDVKM. The CDR3 contains 13 residues. The CDR3 is CASSFGLGYEQYF. CDR3 DNA: TGTGCCAGCAGTTTTGGACTGGGCTACGAGCAGTACTTC.

This chain links TRBV7-8 with TRBJ2-1; 8 nucleotides line up with TRBD2. Unmatched junction bases numbered 9, after V lost 5 bases and J lost 6 bases. Germline values: CDR1 SGHVS, CDR2 FQNEAQ. CDR3 length equals 15 residues. The CDR3 loop is CASSTQAGAPNEQFF. For the CDR3, the DNA is TGTGCCAGCAGCACGCAAGCGGGAGCCCCCAATGAGCAGTTCTTC. Full variable domain (missing parts from reference TRBV7-8 and TRBJ2-1): GAGVSQSPRYKVAKRGQDVALRCDPISGHVSLFWYQQALGQGPEFLTYFQNEAQLDKSGLPSDRFFAERPEGSVSTLKIQRTQQEDSAVYLCASSTQAGAPNEQFFGPGTRLTVL.

V gene TRBV7-9 combines with J gene TRBJ1-4; TRBD1 aligns across 8 bases. Trimming at V came to 4 bases and at J to 7 bases, leaving 8 bases not matched to a gene. The germline V gene encodes CDR1 SEHNR and CDR2 FQNEAQ (reference sequence). The CDR3 covers 15 residues. The CDR3 bases are TGTGCCAGCAGCTCACCGACAGGGGAGTTTGAAAAACTGTTTTTT. This encodes CASSSPTGEFEKLFF.

As to this clone: This sample also contains other DNA sequences that code for the same CDR3. The chain has TRBV5-4 and TRBJ2-1; D not certain. Looked up from germline, CDR1 is SGHNT and CDR2 is YYREEE (reference sequence). This CDR3 has 15 amino acids. With 4 bases removed from V and 3 bases from J, the gap between germline ends came to 14 bases. CDR3 nucleotide sequence: TGTGCCAGCAGCCCCGGGTTGGCGGTCTACAATGAGCAGTTCTTC. Translated: CASSPGLAVYNEQFF. Filled out from reference TRBV5-4 and TRBJ2-1, the complete variable domain reads ETGVTQSPTHLIKTRGQQVTLRCSSQSGHNTVSWYQQALGQGPQFIFQYYREEENGRGNFPPRFSGLQFPNYSSELNVNALELDDSALYLCASSPGLAVYNEQFFGPGTRLTVL.

CDR3 region: CASSPQEETQYF. CDR3 DNA sequence: TGTGCCAGCAGCCCTCAGGAAGAGACCCAGTACTTC. The chain is built from TRBV11-3 and TRBJ2-5; D not certain. CDR3 length: 12 amino acids. Trimming stripped 5 bases from V and 3 bases from J, with 7 bases between. Germline V gene sequence: CDR1 SGHNT, CDR2 YENEEA.

This clone appeared once. This sequence joins TRBV13 and TRBJ1-2; 7 nucleotides align to TRBD1. This CDR3 has 15 amino acids. V trimming: 5 bases; J trimming: 2 bases; junction bases outside the gene matches: 8. Looked up from germline, CDR1 is PRHDT and CDR2 is FYEKMQ (reference sequence). In nucleotides, the CDR3 is TGTGCCAGCAGCCCGGGGACAGTTTCCAACTATGGCTACACCTTC. Translating gives CASSPGTVSNYGYTF.

The genes are TRBV7-9 and TRBJ2-7; TRBD2 aligns across 12 bases. The trim removed 1 base at V and 6 bases at J, leaving 7 bases unmatched. This CDR3 region has 16 residues. Germline CDR1 SEHNR, CDR2 FQNEAQ (reference sequence). The CDR3 protein is CASSLDPGLAGGEQYF. Written as DNA, the CDR3 is TGTGCCAGCAGCTTAGACCCGGGACTAGCGGGCGGCGAGCAGTACTTC.

The chain combines TRBV30 with TRBJ2-1; perhaps TRBD2 as D (6 bases). Germline V gene sequence: CDR1 GTSNPN, CDR2 SVGIG (reference sequence). The length of the CDR3 is 13 residues. Trimming left V 2 bases short and J 6 bases short, with 11 bases between. Here the CDR3 DNA reads TGTGCCTGGAGTATAGCGGACGCCAATGAGCAGTTCTTC. Translation: CAWSIADANEQFF.

The chain has TRBV24-1 and TRBJ2-3; TRBD2 is a possible D gene (6 bases). CDR1 KGHDR and CDR2 SFDVKD come from the germline V gene. There are 13 residues in the CDR3. V lost 9 bases and J lost 0, with 9 bases in between. This CDR3 is CATGGTSTDTQYF. CDR3 nucleotides: TGTGCCACCGGGGGGACTAGCACAGATACGCAGTATTTT.

This clone has just a few counts. The V and J genes are TRBV6-6 and TRBJ2-2; possibly TRBD2 for D (6 bases). V shed 0 bases and J shed 1 base, with 9 bases lying between them. The CDR3 covers 16 residues. Germline V CDR1 and CDR2: MNHNY, SVGAGI (reference sequence). Here the CDR3 DNA reads TGTGCCAGCAGTTACTCGATCGGGGGGAACACCGGGGAGCTGTTTTTT. Amino acid sequence: CASSYSIGGNTGELFF.

This sequence joins TRBV3-1 (or the pseudogene TRBV3-2) and TRBJ1-5, with TRBD1 as a possible D gene (5 bases). The germline V and J ends were trimmed by 1 base and 4 bases, with 14 bases remaining between them. The CDR3 is 16 amino acids. Germline V lookup: CDR1 LGHDT, CDR2 YNNKEL (reference sequence). In DNA form, the CDR3 reads TGTGCCAGCAGCCAAGGGGCCCCCGGGGGGAATCAGCCCCAGCATTTT. It specifies CASSQGAPGGNQPQHF.

The chain couples TRBV6-5 to TRBJ2-1; 7 bases map to TRBD1. This CDR3 region has 15 residues. Trimming at V came to 7 bases and at J to 0 bases, leaving 6 bases not matched to a gene. Germline-derived CDR1 and CDR2 are MNHEY and SVGAGI. The CDR3 spells CASKEDRSSYNEQFF. As DNA, the CDR3 is TGTGCCAGCAAAGAGGACAGGAGCTCCTACAATGAGCAGTTCTTC.

Only a few counts were recorded for this clone. The V call is TRBV5-1, the J call TRBJ1-4; the match to TRBD1 covers 7 bases. The CDR3 runs to 15 residues. The V gene end was trimmed by 2 bases and the J gene end by 3 bases; junction bases not matched to a gene: 4. The V gene's germline CDR1 is SGHRS and CDR2 YFSETQ. Here the CDR3 DNA reads TGCGCCAGCAGCTTCAACCAGGGGGCTAATGAAAAACTGTTTTTT. Residues: CASSFNQGANEKLFF.

This CDR3 reads CASSIAGPSYNEQFF. The CDR3 DNA is TGTGCCAGCAGTATAGCGGGGCCTTCCTACAATGAGCAGTTCTTC. This sequence joins TRBV27 and TRBJ2-1, with 8 bases that match TRBD2. The CDR3 consists of 15 residues. The junction had 4 bases not matched to a gene; V was cut back by 5 bases and J by 1 base. The germline CDR1 and CDR2 sequences are MNHEY and SMNVEV (reference sequence).

V and J are TRBV19 and TRBJ1-1; D not resolved. Germline CDR1 reads LNHDA; CDR2 reads SQIVND (reference sequence). The CDR3 covers 14 residues. Trimming shortened V by 1 base and J by 7 bases, and 13 bases separated the two germline ends. The CDR3 bases are TGTGCCAGTAGTATAGGGGGATTAGGAGGTGAAGCTTTCTTT. It codes for CASSIGGLGGEAFF.